Each of the 13 T cell receptor beta chains below was sequenced from the same sample in a study of control samples from healthy donors and cancer patients. Only in-frame clones appear in the TCRdb table, and some are missing; sequencing was by immunoSEQ multiplex PCR. The data contain 150,000 to 200,000 clones, approximately 94% of them singletons. The sequencing input was blood. Receptors were obtained from a woman aged 18-29 years in good health.

This chain links TRBV9 with TRBJ1-6, with 10 bases lining up with TRBD1. CDR1 and CDR2 (germline): SGDLS, YYNGEE. V lost 5 bases, J lost 6 bases, and 5 bases stayed unmatched. The CDR3 has 15 residues. This CDR3 is CASRPGTGVNSPLHF. CDR3 nucleotide sequence: TGTGCCAGCAGGCCGGGGACAGGGGTTAATTCACCCCTCCACTTT.

This chain uses TRBV28 with TRBJ1-5; possibly TRBD1 for D (5 bases). This CDR3 contains 12 residues. V lost 10 bases and J lost 9, with 16 bases in between. Germline CDR1 is MDHEN and CDR2 is SYDVKM. The DNA of the CDR3 is TGTGCCACCTTAACCACCCAGGGGCCCCAGCATTTT. Translated, it gives CATLTTQGPQHF.

The chain employs TRBV5-1 and TRBJ1-5; 7 bases match TRBD1. Germline lookup yields CDR1 SGHRS and CDR2 YFSETQ. V was clipped by 4 bases and J by 2 bases; unmatched bases: 9. This CDR3 is built from 16 residues. The CDR3 loop is CASSPGTADRNQPQHF. The CDR3 DNA is TGCGCCAGCAGCCCAGGGACAGCTGACCGCAATCAGCCCCAGCATTTT.

The genes are TRBV7-2 and TRBJ2-1; unclear D gene. This CDR3 region has 13 residues. Germline V CDR1 and CDR2: SGHTA, FQGNSA. The germline V and J ends were trimmed by 1 base and 6 bases, with 7 bases remaining between them. CDR3 amino acids: CASSLGLFNEQFF. CDR3 DNA sequence: TGTGCCAGCAGCTTAGGGCTCTTCAATGAGCAGTTCTTC.

The genes are TRBV20-1 and TRBJ1-1; no clear D gene. The V and J ends lost 3 bases and 4 bases respectively, with 12 bases between them. This CDR3 has 13 amino acids. Germline assignment: CDR1 DFQATT and CDR2 SNEGSKA (reference sequence). The CDR3: CSASYHQITEAFF. Written as DNA, the CDR3 is TGCAGTGCTAGTTACCACCAAATCACTGAAGCTTTCTTT.

V is TRBV5-4 and J is TRBJ2-5; possibly TRBD1 or TRBD2 for D (5 bases each). Germline V gene data show CDR1 as SGHNT and CDR2 as YYREEE (reference sequence). V was clipped by 9 bases and J by 4 bases, with 19 bases between them. The CDR3 contains 14 residues. DNA of the CDR3: TGTGCCACCTGGGGCAGGGACGGAAGAGAGACCCAGTACTTC. This codes for CATWGRDGRETQYF.

The chain recombines TRBV27 with TRBJ2-3; D unclear. Germline assignment: CDR1 MNHEY and CDR2 SMNVEV (reference sequence). Trimming cost V 7 bases and J 0 bases, with 14 bases left between them. This CDR3 region has 15 residues. CDR3 amino acids: CASTSGVASTDTQYF. The DNA of the CDR3 is TGTGCCAGCACCTCGGGCGTGGCTAGCACAGATACGCAGTATTTT.

V usage is TRBV7-8 and J usage is TRBJ1-4; 9 bases are a match to TRBD1. The V gene's germline CDR1 is SGHVS and CDR2 FQNEAQ. Trimming cost V 5 bases and J 5 bases; bases outside gene matches: 6. This CDR3 region has 15 residues. The CDR3: CASSRGQGLNEKLFF. CDR3 in DNA: TGTGCCAGCAGCCGAGGACAGGGGCTAAATGAAAAACTGTTTTTT.

This chain joins TRBV28 and TRBJ1-6; D gene uncertain. Trimming removed 4 bases from V and 10 bases from J, with 20 bases in between. The CDR3 has 16 residues. Germline CDR1 MDHEN, CDR2 SYDVKM. The CDR3 is CASSSFRAPAASPLHF. CDR3 DNA sequence: TGTGCCAGCAGTTCTTTTCGGGCCCCGGCGGCCTCACCCCTCCACTTT.

The rearrangement joins TRBV7-2 to TRBJ1-2; D is undetermined. V was trimmed by 5 bases and J by 4 bases, leaving 8 bases between them. Germline-derived CDR1 and CDR2 are SGHTA and FQGNSA. The length of the CDR3 is 12 residues. The CDR3, as DNA: TGTGCCAGCAGCCTAGTCCTCTATGGCTACACCTTC. Translation gives CASSLVLYGYTF.

The V and J genes are TRBV2 and TRBJ1-6; D is undetermined. The length of the CDR3 is 16 residues. V was clipped by 3 bases and J by 0 bases, with 9 bases between them. Germline CDR1 SNHLY, CDR2 FYNNEI. CDR3 sequence reads: CASSDNESSYNSPLHF. In DNA form, the CDR3 reads TGTGCCAGCAGTGATAACGAGAGCTCCTATAATTCACCCCTCCACTTT.

The chain uses TRBV7-8 and TRBJ2-7; the D is unclear. Germline CDR1 is SGHVS and CDR2 is FQNEAQ. Deletions cut 0 bases from V and 0 bases from J, with 9 bases between. The CDR3 is 15 residues long. DNA of the CDR3: TGTGCCAGCAGCTTAGCCACTGTAAGCTCCTACGAGCAGTACTTC. Encoded protein: CASSLATVSSYEQYF. The variable domain in full, with the rest retrieved from reference TRBV7-8 and TRBJ2-7, is GAGVSQSPRYKVAKRGQDVALRCDPISGHVSLFWYQQALGQGPEFLTYFQNEAQLDKSGLPSDRFFAERPEGSVSTLKIQRTQQEDSAVYLCASSLATVSSYEQYFGPGTRLTVT.

CDR3 sequence reads: CASSHQVNYEQYF. The CDR3 bases are TGTGCCAGCAGCCACCAGGTAAACTACGAGCAGTACTTC. The chain links TRBV3-1 (or the pseudogene TRBV3-2) to TRBJ2-7; D is uncertain. The CDR3 sequence is 13 residues long. Trimming took off 3 bases at V and 3 bases at J, with 9 bases between the two ends. The germline CDR1 and CDR2 sequences are LGHDT and YNNKEL (reference sequence).